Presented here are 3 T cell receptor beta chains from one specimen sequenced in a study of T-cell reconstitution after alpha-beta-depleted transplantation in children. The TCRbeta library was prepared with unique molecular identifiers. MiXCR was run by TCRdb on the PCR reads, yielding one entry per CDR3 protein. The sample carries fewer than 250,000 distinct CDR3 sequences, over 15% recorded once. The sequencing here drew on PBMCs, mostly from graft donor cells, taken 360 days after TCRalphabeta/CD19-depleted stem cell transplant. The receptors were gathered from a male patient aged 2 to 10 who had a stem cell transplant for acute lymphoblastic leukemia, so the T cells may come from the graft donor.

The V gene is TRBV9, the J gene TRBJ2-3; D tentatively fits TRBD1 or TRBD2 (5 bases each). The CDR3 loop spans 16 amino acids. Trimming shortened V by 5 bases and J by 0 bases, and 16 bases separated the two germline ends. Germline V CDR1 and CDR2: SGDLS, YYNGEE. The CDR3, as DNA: TGTGCCAGCAGTGCCCGGGACCCTAGCAGCACAGATACGCAGTATTTT. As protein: CASSARDPSSTDTQYF. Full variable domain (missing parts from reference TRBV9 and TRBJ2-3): DSGVTQTPKHLITATGQRVTLRCSPRSGDLSVYWYQQSLDQGLQFLIQYYNGEERAKGNILERFSAQQFPDLHSELNLSSLELGDSALYFCASSARDPSSTDTQYFGPGTRLTVL.

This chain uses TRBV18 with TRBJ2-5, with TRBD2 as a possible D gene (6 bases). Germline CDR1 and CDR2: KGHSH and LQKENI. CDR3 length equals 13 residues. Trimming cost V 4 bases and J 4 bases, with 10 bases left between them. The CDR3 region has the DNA TGTGCCAGCTCACGGGGACTTCCAGAGACCCAGTACTTC. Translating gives CASSRGLPETQYF.

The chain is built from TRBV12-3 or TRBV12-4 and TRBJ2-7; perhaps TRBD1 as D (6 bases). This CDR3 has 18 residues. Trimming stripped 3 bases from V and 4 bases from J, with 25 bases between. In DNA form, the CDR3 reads TGTGCCAGCAGTTTTCAGCAGGGGCAACCCTCACGCCCTTACGAGCAGTACTTC. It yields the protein CASSFQQGQPSRPYEQYF.